The present T cell receptor beta chain was sequenced within a study of memory CD4+ T cells and cytomegalovirus serostatus (dated by TCRdb to about 2019). For the wider study: The cohort included around 33 healthy adults from Belgium, of whom 9 were CMV seropositive and approximately 25 were CMV seronegative. To replicate a published TCR-based CMV serostatus classifier, the researchers sequenced the CD4+ memory TCRbeta repertoires of a Belgian cohort whose cytomegalovirus serostatus was known. The paper's findings and limits, for the study overall: CMV serostatus prediction reached a median bootstrapped AUC of approximately 0.95 with the original framework and 0.9 to 0.93 with a US-trained random forest. The results were interpreted as suggesting that the CMV-associated TCR signature is largely present in the CD4+ memory repertoire. Among the 150 to 200 previously reported CMV-associated TCRbeta sequences, about 71 showed up in the CD4+ memory repertoires, with each one found in between one and five individuals. Only CD4+CD45RO+ memory cells were sequenced, in contrast to the original study, which included naive and memory CD4+ and CD8+ populations. A median bootstrapped AUC of 0.95 with a 95% CI of 0.76-1.00 was achieved on the Belgian cohort by the original-framework classifier.

The CDR3, from cysteine to phenylalanine, totals 17 residues. Just CDR3 DNA is preserved here, 51 bases in frame from base 1. Via the germline V gene, CDR1 is LGHNA and CDR2 YSLEER. Trimming accounts for 2 bases at V and 7 bases at J, while the number of junction bases matched to no gene is 14. The Quick-DNA Microprep Kit was used to extract genomic DNA from the sorted cells. Amplification of TCRbeta DNA was done with the immunoSEQ hsTCRbeta kit, following the protocol from the manufacturer. An Illumina MiSeq instrument was used to sequence the TCRbeta libraries. The original methods were these. After out-of-frame sequences were removed, 2.4 million or so distinct TCRbeta sequences remained, averaging about 67,000 per individual. Each individual was scored using the number of around 150 previously reported CMV-associated TCRbeta sequences that the individual carried and the total number of productive distinct TCRbeta sequences. A beta-binomial model was reimplemented in Python, and scikit-learn random forests with default parameters were trained on data from the US cohort. Classifier performance on the Belgian cohort was reported as the median AUC with percentile confidence intervals calculated over 10,000 bootstrap iterations. The table was pulled from immuneACCESS by TCRdb, which kept in-frame rearrangements only. Such tables lose some clones; where checked, under half of the loss comes from unresolved V genes, and the rest has no known cause. V and J calls and clone size are copied from that table; D and trimming were computed from the DNA. The sample profile shows 45,000 to 70,000 clones; more than 65% of them were found once. The ten largest clones take up about 0.51% of the sample.

A FACSAria II was used to sort memory CD4+ T cells, defined as single viable CD3+CD4+CD8-CD45RO+ cells. CMV serostatus was determined using a Roche Elecsys assay that detects serum IgG against CMV pp150, pp28, p38 and p52. Once the samples were thawed, total CD4+ T cells were enriched through positive selection using CD4 magnetic microbeads. The samples came from a separate study whose specific focus was interrogating the CD4+ T cell memory repertoire. Peripheral blood mononuclear cells were isolated and cryopreserved according to standard operating procedures, and serum was kept at -80 degrees C. The staining relied on CD3-PerCP (BW264/56), CD4-APC (RPA-T4), CD45RO-PE (UCHT1) and CD8-Pacific Orange (3B5) antibodies, and Sytox blue was used to exclude non-viable cells. A remark on this clone: The clone's antigen remains unknown. No qualities accompany the bases; no much larger clone lies one base away.

This clonotype was obtained from an adult in good health and CMV-seronegative. Some clones in this sample may be carry-over from other donors' samples. The material sequenced was memory CD4+ T cells from blood. The receptor chain draws on TRBV4-3 and TRBJ2-1; 7 bases in between match TRBD2. The CDR3 is CASSQLVGGGAQNEQFF. DNA sequence: TGCGCCAGCAGCCAACTCGTCGGGGGAGGGGCACAAAATGAGCAGTTCTTC.